Presented here are 23 T cell receptor beta chains from one specimen sequenced in a study of blood T cell repertoires in COVID-19. Method: immunoSEQ multiplex PCR; TCRdb's copy keeps in-frame clones and lacks some. The repertoire holds approximately 300,000 clones, with about 83% as singletons. Sequenced material: peripheral blood. The receptors were sampled from a woman aged 50 to 60 with acute or convalescent COVID-19.

V is TRBV5-6 and J is TRBJ2-7, with 8 bases matching TRBD2. The V gene end was trimmed by 5 bases and the J gene end by 4 bases; junction bases not matched to a gene: 17. The length of the CDR3 is 17 residues. CDR1 and CDR2 (germline): SGHDT, YYEEEE. The CDR3 sequence: CASSPVLSEAGVYEQYF. The DNA for the CDR3 is TGTGCCAGCAGTCCGGTCCTTTCCGAAGCGGGGGTTTACGAGCAGTACTTC.

The V gene is TRBV28, the J gene TRBJ1-4; D gene uncertain. V lost 2 bases and J lost 6, with 7 bases in between. The length of the CDR3 is 13 residues. CDR1 and CDR2 (germline): MDHEN, SYDVKM. The CDR3 loop reads CASSLTTDEKLFF. As DNA, the CDR3 is TGTGCCAGCAGTTTAACAACAGATGAAAAACTGTTTTTT.

The chain has TRBV24-1 and TRBJ2-5; 7 bases match TRBD1. There are 15 residues in the CDR3. Looked up from germline, CDR1 is KGHDR and CDR2 is SFDVKD. V was clipped by 1 base and J by 5 bases; unmatched bases: 6. The CDR3 sequence is CATSDFNRGWETQYF. As DNA, the CDR3 is TGTGCCACCAGTGATTTCAACAGGGGTTGGGAGACCCAGTACTTC.

The chain joins TRBV28 to TRBJ2-3; D may be TRBD1 (6 bases). The germline V gene has CDR1 MDHEN and CDR2 SYDVKM. Trimming pared 4 bases from V and 0 bases from J, leaving 20 bases between. This CDR3 is 18 amino acids long. The CDR3 region has the DNA TGTGCCAGCAGTTCCACCTGGACAGTTATACCTAGCACAGATACGCAGTATTTT. Protein: CASSSTWTVIPSTDTQYF.

This rearrangement joins TRBV5-1 to TRBJ2-7; 8 bases match TRBD2. This CDR3 is built from 14 residues. Germline assignment: CDR1 SGHRS and CDR2 YFSETQ. Germline trimming cut 0 bases from V and 3 bases from J; bases unmatched to any gene: 2. The CDR3 protein is CASSLAREGYEQYF. As DNA, the CDR3 is TGCGCCAGCAGCTTGGCCCGGGAGGGCTACGAGCAGTACTTC.

The gene calls are TRBV6-5 and TRBJ2-7, with D perhaps matching TRBD2 (5 bases). The germline gives CDR1 MNHEY, CDR2 SVGAGI. The CDR3 covers 14 residues. V gave up 6 bases and J gave up 0 bases, with 12 bases separating them. Here the CDR3 DNA reads TGTGCCAGCAGGTCAACGGGGAGCTCCTACGAGCAGTACTTC. It specifies CASRSTGSSYEQYF.

In its sample, this clone was seen once. The genes are TRBV11-2 and TRBJ2-3; D remains unclear. Germline CDR1 reads SGHAT; CDR2 reads FQNNGV. Between the trimmed V and J ends, which lost 5 bases and 6 bases, there was a span of 9 bases. The CDR3 consists of 12 residues. The CDR3 region has the DNA TGTGCCAGCAGCCCTCAGGTCGATACGCAGTATTTT. This translates into CASSPQVDTQYF.

This clone was observed a few times. The chain uses TRBV19 and TRBJ2-7; D gene ambiguous. The CDR3 totals 14 residues. V was pared by 4 bases and J by 2 bases, with 12 bases between. Germline V CDR1 and CDR2: LNHDA, SQIVND (reference sequence). This CDR3 reads CASSTTSPPYEQYF. The DNA of the CDR3 is TGTGCCAGTAGTACGACTTCACCCCCCTACGAGCAGTACTTC.

The genes are TRBV12-3 or TRBV12-4 and TRBJ1-2; the D is unclear. V lost 3 bases, J lost 2 bases, and 7 bases lay in between. The CDR3 is 13 residues long. CDR3 sequence (DNA): TGTGCCAGCAGTTTCAAGCAAAACTATGGCTACACCTTC. Translated: CASSFKQNYGYTF.

The chain is built from TRBV5-4 and TRBJ1-3; D is possibly TRBD1 (6 bases). The CDR3 runs to 14 residues. The germline V gene has CDR1 SGHNT and CDR2 YYREEE (reference sequence). V lost 4 bases to trimming and J lost 1 base, with 9 bases between them. CDR3 DNA sequence: TGTGCCAGCAGCAACAGGGAATCTGGAAACACCATATATTTT. It specifies CASSNRESGNTIYF.

This clone was picked up a small number of times. The rearrangement uses TRBV6-5 and TRBJ1-2; 8 bases are a match to TRBD1. The CDR3 sequence is 13 residues long. The ends lost 5 bases at V and 3 bases at J; junction bases unmatched: 2. Germline CDR1 MNHEY, CDR2 SVGAGI. The CDR3 bases are TGTGCCAGCAGTCTGGACAGGGACTATGGCTACACCTTC. It encodes CASSLDRDYGYTF.

This clone was detected only once. CDR3 sequence: CASKLPPGQGYNEQFF. The CDR3 bases are TGTGCCAGCAAGCTACCCCCGGGACAGGGGTACAATGAGCAGTTCTTC. The rearrangement links TRBV28 to TRBJ2-1; 10 bases align to TRBD1. With V trimmed by 7 bases and J by 4 bases, 10 bases remained unmatched. The CDR3 contains 16 residues. The germline V gene encodes CDR1 MDHEN and CDR2 SYDVKM. Filled out from reference TRBV28 and TRBJ2-1, the complete variable domain reads DVKVTQSSRYLVKRTGEKVFLECVQDMDHENMFWYRQDPGLGLRLIYFSYDVKMKEKGDIPEGYSVSREKKERFSLILESASTNQTSMYLCASKLPPGQGYNEQFFGPGTRLTVL.

The chain is built from TRBV27 and TRBJ2-7; D possibly corresponds to TRBD2 (6 bases). Trimming took 3 bases from V and 2 from J, leaving 14 bases between them. Germline V gene lookup returns CDR1 MNHEY and CDR2 SMNVEV (reference sequence). The CDR3 totals 15 residues. The CDR3 coding sequence is TGTGCCAGCAGTTTGGAGGGCAGCTTTGCCTACGAGCAGTACTTC. Protein sequence: CASSLEGSFAYEQYF.

This clone has only one observation. J is TRBJ1-2 and V is TRBV5-5, with D hard to call. Germline V gene data show CDR1 as SGHKS and CDR2 as YYEKEE (reference sequence). V was clipped by 0 bases and J by 8 bases, with 17 bases between them. CDR3 length equals 15 residues. CDR3 bases: TGTGCCAGCAGCTTGGGGGAGGTCCCGGACCGGGGCTACACCTTC. Its translation: CASSLGEVPDRGYTF.

This sequence joins TRBV4-2 and TRBJ2-7, with a tentative D call TRBD2 (6 bases). In germline, CDR1 is LGHNA, CDR2 YNFKEQ. Trimming took 0 bases from V and 0 from J, leaving 15 bases between them. The CDR3 is 17 residues long. In nucleotides, the CDR3 is TGTGCCAGCAGCCAAGAGGCGGGGAGCCTGAGCTCCTACGAGCAGTACTTC. Protein sequence: CASSQEAGSLSSYEQYF.

Notes on this clone: The same CDR3 is also encoded by other DNA sequences in this sample. The genes are TRBV6-5 and TRBJ2-7; no firm D call. The CDR3 is 11 residues long. CDR1 is MNHEY and CDR2 is SVGAGI in the germline V gene. Trimming shortened V by 2 bases and J by 5 bases, and 4 bases separated the two germline ends. CDR3 sequence: CASSYLDEQYF. DNA of the CDR3: TGTGCCAGCAGTTACCTCGACGAGCAGTACTTC.

This chain connects TRBV4-1 to TRBJ2-7, with 9 bases that match TRBD2. The CDR3 contains 14 residues. J was trimmed by 5 bases and V by 4 bases; bases with no gene match: 6. The germline gives CDR1 MGHRA, CDR2 YSYEKL. This CDR3 is CASSPLAGLDEQYF. In nucleotides, the CDR3 is TGCGCCAGCAGCCCCCTAGCGGGACTAGACGAGCAGTACTTC.

This chain uses TRBV2 with TRBJ1-4; the D is unclear. The V and J ends lost 6 bases and 0 bases respectively, with 8 bases between them. The CDR3 has 14 residues. Germline V gives CDR1 SNHLY, CDR2 FYNNEI. The CDR3 bases are TGTGCCAGCAGAGTACAATCAACTAATGAAAAACTGTTTTTT. This translates into CASRVQSTNEKLFF.

This clone came up once. The rearrangement uses TRBV19 and TRBJ2-7; TRBD1 matches 7 bases. V gave up 5 bases and J gave up 0 bases; unmatched junction bases: 7. This CDR3 contains 15 residues. Germline CDR1 reads LNHDA; CDR2 reads SQIVND (reference sequence). The CDR3 is CASSATGQSSYEQYF. The DNA for the CDR3 is TGTGCCAGTAGTGCCACGGGACAGAGCTCCTACGAGCAGTACTTC.

The gene calls are TRBV30 and TRBJ1-2; 7 bases fit TRBD1. This CDR3 has 12 residues. Germline values: CDR1 GTSNPN, CDR2 SVGIG (reference sequence). Trimming removed 7 bases from V and 4 bases from J; junction bases left unmatched: 6. Here the CDR3 DNA reads TGTGCCTTAACAGGGGAAGTCTATGGCTACACCTTC. The encoded protein is CALTGEVYGYTF. Full variable domain (remainder filled in from reference TRBV30 and TRBJ1-2): SQTIHQWPATLVQPVGSPLSLECTVEGTSNPNLYWYRQAAGRGLQLLFYSVGIGQISSEVPQNLSASRPQDRQFILSSKKLLLSDSGFYLCALTGEVYGYTFGSGTRLTVV.

This sequence joins TRBV10-3 and TRBJ2-7, with 7 positions matching TRBD2. The CDR3 sequence is 13 residues long. Trimming removed 10 bases from V and 0 bases from J; junction bases left unmatched: 6. Per the germline V gene, CDR1 is ENHRY and CDR2 is SYGVKD. In nucleotides, the CDR3 is TGTGCCACGGGGGGTCTTCTCTCCTACGAGCAGTACTTC. Its protein product is CATGGLLSYEQYF.

This chain uses TRBV27 with TRBJ2-1; the match to TRBD2 covers 11 bases. The length of the CDR3 is 16 residues. The V segment lost 2 bases and the J segment 6 bases; nucleotides outside the gene matches: 6. Germline V lookup: CDR1 MNHEY, CDR2 SMNVEV (reference sequence). The CDR3 DNA reads as TGTGCCAGCAGTTTAAGACTAGCGGGAATGGGCAATGAGCAGTTCTTC. Its protein product is CASSLRLAGMGNEQFF.

The chain uses TRBV28 and TRBJ1-5, with TRBD1 matching 8 bases. Germline V CDR1 and CDR2: MDHEN, SYDVKM. This CDR3 spans 15 amino acids. The V and J ends lost 5 bases and 3 bases, in that order; junction bases with no gene match: 6. The CDR3 DNA reads TGTGCCAGCAGTAAAAGACAGGGGCCCAATCAGCCCCAGCATTTT. The encoded protein is CASSKRQGPNQPQHF.